Following are 30 T cell receptor beta chains from one sample sequenced in a study of T cell changes during pregnancy in multiple sclerosis. The table came from immunoSEQ multiplex PCR; TCRdb's copy has only in-frame clones and leaves some out. The sample has around 57,000 clones, 80% to 90% seen once. Sequencing used peripheral blood, obtained in the first trimester of pregnancy. The receptors were sampled from a female donor with multiple sclerosis, enrolled in a pregnancy study.

The chain links TRBV5-1 to TRBJ2-2; possibly TRBD1 for D (6 bases). CDR3 size: 14 residues. Germline-derived CDR1 and CDR2 are SGHRS and YFSETQ. Between the trimmed V and J ends, which lost 7 bases and 1 base, there was a span of 11 bases. The CDR3 sequence: CASGQGQNTGELFF. For the CDR3, the DNA is TGCGCCAGCGGCCAGGGACAGAACACCGGGGAGCTGTTTTTT. Full variable domain (remainder filled in from reference TRBV5-1 and TRBJ2-2): KAGVTQTPRYLIKTRGQQVTLSCSPISGHRSVSWYQQTPGQGLQFLFEYFSETQRNKGNFPGRFSGRQFSNSRSEMNVSTLELGDSALYLCASGQGQNTGELFFGEGSRLTVL.

This clone was seen just once. V gene TRBV7-8 combines with J gene TRBJ1-1, with D uncertain. The length of the CDR3 is 14 residues. V shed 2 bases and J shed 3 bases, with 10 bases lying between them. Germline V gives CDR1 SGHVS, CDR2 FQNEAQ. The CDR3 is CASSLNYRDTEAFF. The CDR3 region has the DNA TGTGCCAGCAGCTTAAATTACCGGGACACTGAAGCTTTCTTT.

The rearrangement joins TRBV6-5 to TRBJ1-4, with 8 positions matching TRBD1. The V gene end was trimmed by 2 bases and the J gene end by 5 bases; junction bases not matched to a gene: 1. This CDR3 region has 14 residues. Germline CDR1 MNHEY, CDR2 SVGAGI. The CDR3 DNA is TGTGCCAGCAGTTACGCAGGGGGCAATGAAAAACTGTTTTTT. It codes for CASSYAGGNEKLFF.

The chain recombines TRBV20-1 with TRBJ2-2; D gene ambiguous. From germline, CDR1 is DFQATT and CDR2 SNEGSKA (reference sequence). V dropped 3 bases and J dropped 8 bases, with 7 bases sitting between them. The CDR3 is 11 residues long. This CDR3 reads CSASSEGELFF. In DNA, the CDR3 is TGCAGTGCTAGCTCGGAGGGGGAGCTGTTTTTT.

The V gene is TRBV14, the J gene TRBJ1-2, with D hard to call. V lost 1 base and J lost 0, with 6 bases in between. The CDR3 runs to 14 residues. Germline V gene data show CDR1 as SGHDN and CDR2 as FVKESK. Here the CDR3 reads CASSQASPNYGYTF. The CDR3 bases are TGTGCCAGCAGCCAAGCTTCTCCTAACTATGGCTACACCTTC.

The genes are TRBV6-5 and TRBJ2-5, with no clear D. There are 13 residues in the CDR3. The ends were cut back, 3 bases at V and 3 bases at J, with 8 bases in the middle. Germline-derived CDR1 and CDR2 are MNHEY and SVGAGI. CDR3 nucleotides: TGTGCCAGCAGTTATTGGCCAGAAGAGACCCAGTACTTC. Translating it yields CASSYWPEETQYF.

The chain carries TRBV11-2 and TRBJ1-2; D perhaps matches TRBD1 (6 bases). Germline lookup yields CDR1 SGHAT and CDR2 FQNNGV. V lost 9 bases and J 7 bases, leaving 15 bases between the germline ends. The CDR3 totals 12 residues. CDR3 amino acids: CARWGPRLGYTF. The CDR3 DNA follows: TGTGCCAGATGGGGGCCACGGCTTGGCTACACCTTC.

This clone was seen only a few times. The genes are TRBV4-3 and TRBJ1-2, with D hard to call. The CDR3 is 13 amino acids. With 4 bases removed from V and 4 bases from J, the gap between germline ends came to 10 bases. Germline CDR1 reads LGHNA; CDR2 reads YSLEER. The chain's CDR3 is CASSPLAGYGYTF. CDR3 coding DNA: TGCGCCAGCAGCCCCCTGGCGGGCTATGGCTACACCTTC.

The CDR3, as DNA: TGTGCCAGCAGCACAGGATACTACGAGCAGTACTTC. It is translated as CASSTGYYEQYF. V and J are TRBV5-4 and TRBJ2-7, with a weak D call TRBD1 (5 bases). The CDR3 is 12 amino acids. With 4 bases removed from V and 3 bases from J, the gap between germline ends came to 8 bases. The germline gives CDR1 SGHNT, CDR2 YYREEE (reference sequence).

The J gene is TRBJ2-1, the V gene TRBV19; 13 nucleotides agree with TRBD2. With V trimmed by 4 bases and J by 7 bases, 7 bases remained unmatched. The length of the CDR3 is 16 residues. Germline CDR1 is LNHDA and CDR2 is SQIVND (reference sequence). CDR3 in DNA: TGTGCCAGTAGTACCTCAGGACTAGCGGGAGCTAATGAGCAGTTCTTC. Encoded protein: CASSTSGLAGANEQFF.

The rearrangement uses TRBV25-1 and TRBJ1-2; the match to TRBD1 covers 7 bases. Germline V gene sequence: CDR1 MGHDK, CDR2 SYGVNS. The J segment lost 8 bases and the V segment lost 3 bases, leaving 12 bases of the junction unmatched. The CDR3 runs 15 residues. In DNA form, the CDR3 reads TGTGCCAGCAGTGACCGCGACAGGGTCAGGGGAGGCTACACCTTC. Amino acid sequence: CASSDRDRVRGGYTF.

The genes are TRBV4-1 and TRBJ1-4; D possibly corresponds to TRBD1 (6 bases). V lost 4 bases and J 6 bases, leaving 15 bases between the germline ends. This CDR3 contains 15 residues. Per the germline V gene, CDR1 is MGHRA and CDR2 is YSYEKL. DNA for the CDR3: TGCGCCAGCAGCCCATACGACAGGATTTATGAAAAACTGTTTTTT. Amino acid sequence: CASSPYDRIYEKLFF.

This chain uses TRBV7-9 with TRBJ1-2; the match to TRBD1 covers 7 bases. J lost 2 bases, V lost 1 base, and 4 bases had no gene match. CDR1 SEHNR and CDR2 FQNEAQ come from the germline V gene (reference sequence). This CDR3 is 15 amino acids long. CDR3 protein: CASSLDRGSNYGYTF. CDR3 DNA sequence: TGTGCCAGCAGCTTAGACAGGGGTTCGAACTATGGCTACACCTTC.

The V call is TRBV7-3, the J call TRBJ1-2; TRBD1 might be the D (6 bases). The CDR3 sequence is 14 residues long. V was clipped by 4 bases and J by 2 bases, with 11 bases between them. The germline V gene has CDR1 SGHTA and CDR2 FQGTGA. The CDR3, as DNA: TGTGCCAGCAGCTCCGGACAGCTCAACTATGGCTACACCTTC. This sequence encodes CASSSGQLNYGYTF.

This chain links TRBV27 with TRBJ2-7, with 7 bases aligning to TRBD1. CDR1 and CDR2 (germline): MNHEY, SMNVEV (reference sequence). The CDR3 loop spans 14 amino acids. V trimming: 4 bases; J trimming: 3 bases; junction bases outside the gene matches: 6. This CDR3 reads CASSWTGSRYEQYF. The DNA for the CDR3 is TGTGCCAGCAGTTGGACAGGTTCTCGCTACGAGCAGTACTTC.

The genes are TRBV2 and TRBJ1-2, with a weak D call TRBD1 (5 bases). Germline CDR1 is SNHLY and CDR2 is FYNNEI. V lost 4 bases and J 8 bases, leaving 11 bases between the germline ends. This CDR3 has 12 amino acids. This CDR3 reads CASSAGDDGYTF. The CDR3, as DNA: TGTGCCAGCAGTGCGGGGGACGACGGCTACACCTTC.

The chain is built from TRBV6-6 and TRBJ2-3, with D unclear. Germline V CDR1 and CDR2: MNHNY, SVGAGI (reference sequence). V lost 4 bases and J 2 bases, leaving 10 bases between the germline ends. The CDR3 runs to 14 residues. Written as DNA, the CDR3 is TGTGCCAGCAGTTCATCACACGACACAGATACGCAGTATTTT. This codes for CASSSSHDTDTQYF.

The chain couples TRBV29-1 to TRBJ2-1; 10 bases match TRBD2. The CDR3 extends over 14 amino acids. Germline assignment: CDR1 SQVTM and CDR2 ANQGSEA. Trimming removed 6 bases from V and 8 bases from J; junction bases left unmatched: 10. The CDR3 reads CSVMGSGGADEQFF. The CDR3 DNA reads TGCAGCGTAATGGGGAGCGGGGGGGCCGATGAGCAGTTCTTC.

The V call is TRBV30, the J call TRBJ2-1; tentative D call: TRBD1 (5 bases). CDR3 length: 10 amino acids. From germline, CDR1 is GTSNPN and CDR2 SVGIG (reference sequence). The V gene lost 5 bases and the J gene lost 7 bases, with 6 bases spanning the gap. CDR3 in DNA: TGTGCCTGGGGACAAAATGAGCAGTTCTTC. Its translation is CAWGQNEQFF.

The CDR3 reads CASSQVGLNNSPLHF. In nucleotides, the CDR3 is TGTGCCAGCAGTCAAGTCGGACTCAATAATTCACCCCTCCACTTT. The rearrangement joins TRBV6-5 to TRBJ1-6; no clear D gene. CDR1 is MNHEY and CDR2 is SVGAGI in the germline V gene. The V gene lost 5 bases and the J gene lost 5 bases, with 13 bases spanning the gap. This CDR3 has 15 amino acids.

The chain combines TRBV10-3 with TRBJ2-3; a weak D match, TRBD2 (5 bases). CDR3 length: 12 residues. The V gene's germline CDR1 is ENHRY and CDR2 SYGVKD. Trimming removed 6 bases from V and 4 bases from J, with 8 bases in between. The CDR3 bases are TGTGCCATCAGCCTACTAGCAGATACGCAGTATTTT. This sequence encodes CAISLLADTQYF.

The chain combines TRBV7-9 with TRBJ2-3; 12 bases map to TRBD2. Germline-derived CDR1 and CDR2 are SEHNR and FQNEAQ (reference sequence). J lost 2 bases, V lost 4 bases, and 4 bases had no gene match. CDR3 length: 16 amino acids. CDR3 region: CASSSWTSGVTDTQYF. DNA of the CDR3: TGTGCCAGCAGCTCTTGGACTAGCGGGGTCACAGATACGCAGTATTTT.

The chain has TRBV2 and TRBJ2-5, with D possibly matching TRBD1 (6 bases). The CDR3 totals 14 residues. Per the germline V gene, CDR1 is SNHLY and CDR2 is FYNNEI. The V end was cut by 7 bases, the J end by 0 bases, with 12 bases between. This CDR3 reads CASTGQRYQETQYF. CDR3 bases: TGTGCCAGCACTGGACAGAGGTACCAAGAGACCCAGTACTTC.

The gene calls are TRBV6-1 and TRBJ1-4; 11 positions agree with TRBD1. CDR1 is MNHNS and CDR2 is SASEGT in the germline V gene. The CDR3 length is 15 residues. The V gene end was trimmed by 2 bases and the J gene end by 9 bases; junction bases not matched to a gene: 5. Here the CDR3 reads CASSEPGQGGKKLFF. CDR3 bases: TGTGCCAGCAGTGAACCGGGACAGGGGGGTAAAAAACTGTTTTTT.

CDR3 DNA: TGCGCCAGCAGCGTGACAGGGGTACCTGGAAACACCATATATTTT. Its translation is CASSVTGVPGNTIYF. The chain is built from TRBV5-1 and TRBJ1-3; the match to TRBD1 covers 8 bases. The V gene end was trimmed by 4 bases and the J gene end by 2 bases; junction bases not matched to a gene: 5. The germline V gene has CDR1 SGHRS and CDR2 YFSETQ. The CDR3 is 15 amino acids.

This chain uses TRBV16 with TRBJ1-5; D is unresolved. V was cut by 2 bases and J by 1 base, with 6 bases left in between. The CDR3 is 14 amino acids. Per germline, CDR1 KGHSY and CDR2 FQNENV. CDR3 nucleotides: TGTGCCAGCAGCCAAGTCCGGAGCAATCAGCCCCAGCATTTT. This gives the protein CASSQVRSNQPQHF.

V and J are TRBV6-6 and TRBJ1-1; D ambiguous. Trimming took off 6 bases at V and 2 bases at J, with 10 bases between the two ends. Germline V CDR1 and CDR2: MNHNY, SVGAGI (reference sequence). This CDR3 spans 13 amino acids. CDR3 residues: CASRFPGNTEAFF. CDR3 sequence (DNA): TGTGCCAGCAGGTTCCCGGGAAACACTGAAGCTTTCTTT.

This clone showed up just a few times. The V and J genes are TRBV10-2 and TRBJ2-7; D uncertain. Germline values: CDR1 WSHSY, CDR2 SAAADI. The length of the CDR3 is 14 residues. V lost 6 bases and J lost 3, with 15 bases in between. The CDR3 region is CASSTKPDLYEQYF. The CDR3 DNA reads TGCGCCAGCAGCACTAAACCCGACCTCTACGAGCAGTACTTC.

The J gene is TRBJ1-5, the V gene TRBV30; 7 nucleotides agree with TRBD1. This CDR3 has 16 residues. CDR1 is GTSNPN and CDR2 is SVGIG in the germline V gene (reference sequence). The V gene end was trimmed by 3 bases and the J gene end by 4 bases; junction bases not matched to a gene: 12. The CDR3 reads CAWSHRGQARNQPQHF. CDR3 bases: TGTGCCTGGAGCCATCGCGGACAGGCGCGTAATCAGCCCCAGCATTTT.

J is TRBJ1-2 and V is TRBV5-4; 8 nucleotides align to TRBD1. This CDR3 has 13 residues. Germline CDR1 reads SGHNT; CDR2 reads YYREEE (reference sequence). V dropped 3 bases and J dropped 8; count of bases not matched to a gene: 6. The CDR3: CASSSHRGDGYTF. In DNA form, the CDR3 reads TGTGCCAGCAGCTCTCACAGGGGGGACGGCTACACCTTC.